These T cell receptor beta chains were read from a single sample in a study of cytomegalovirus exposure and HLA in healthy donors. This table comes from immunoSEQ multiplex PCR, and its TCRdb copy is limited to in-frame clones, with some not included. Its table records 200,000 to 250,000 clones. The sequenced sample consisted of PBMCs. The origin of the receptors is a girl between 2 and 10 years old in good health and CMV-seropositive. Both conserved end residues are part of each CDR3. The D gene is left open where the match is weak.

CDR3aa	CDR3nt	d_gene	v_gene	j_gene
CASSPGLNGYTF	TGTGCCAGCTCACCAGGACTTAATGGCTACACCTTC	NA	TRBV18	TRBJ1-2
CASSQWHTGLLNYEQYF	TGTGCCAGCAGCCAATGGCATACGGGACTACTCAACTACGAGCAGTACTTC	TRBD2	TRBV5-5	TRBJ2-7
CASSISGRATDTQYF	TGCGCCAGCAGCATTAGCGGGAGGGCCACAGATACGCAGTATTTT	TRBD2	TRBV5-1	TRBJ2-3
CASSLGGAQSNEQFF	TGCGCCAGCAGCTTGGGCGGGGCACAATCCAATGAGCAGTTCTTC	NA	TRBV5-1	TRBJ2-1
CASSTLTGGARNQPQHF	TGTGCCAGCAGCACCCTGACAGGGGGCGCGAGAAATCAGCCCCAGCATTTT	NA	TRBV21-1	TRBJ1-5
CASSPSSGKGNEQFF	TGTGCCAGCTCACCCTCTAGCGGGAAAGGGAATGAGCAGTTCTTC	TRBD2	TRBV18	TRBJ2-1
CAISEPSGDSYEQYF	TGTGCCATCAGTGAACCTAGCGGAGACTCCTACGAGCAGTACTTC	TRBD2	TRBV10-3	TRBJ2-7
CASRRLAWGDNEQFF	TGTGCCAGTAGGAGATTAGCGTGGGGGGACAATGAGCAGTTCTTC	NA	TRBV19	TRBJ2-1
CASSLGRMNTEAFF	TGTGCCAGCAGCTTAGGGCGGATGAACACTGAAGCTTTCTTT	NA	TRBV7-9	TRBJ1-1
CASSQDGTSGNSPYNEQFF	TGTGCCAGCAGCCAAGACGGGACTAGCGGGAATTCCCCCTACAATGAGCAGTTCTTC	TRBD2	TRBV4-2	TRBJ2-1
CASGGVGGNTIYF	TGTGCCAGCGGGGGGGTGGGTGGAAACACCATATATTTT	NA	TRBV28	TRBJ1-3
CASSSGLNNEQFF	TGTGCCAGCAGTTCGGGACTAAACAATGAGCAGTTCTTC	TRBD2	TRBV27	TRBJ2-1
CASVPFSNQPQHF	TGTGCCAGCGTCCCTTTTAGCAATCAGCCCCAGCATTTT	NA	TRBV6-6	TRBJ1-5
CASSPITVTDNTEAFF	TGCGCCAGCAGCCCTATAACAGTGACGGATAACACTGAAGCTTTCTTT	NA	TRBV4-1	TRBJ1-1
CASAVRPGLAGELDEQFF	TGCGCCAGCGCGGTCCGCCCGGGACTAGCGGGAGAACTAGATGAGCAGTTCTTC	TRBD2	TRBV5-1	TRBJ2-1
CASRNPSDTGELFF	TGTGCCAGCAGGAACCCTAGTGACACCGGGGAGCTGTTTTTT	NA	TRBV6-5	TRBJ2-2
CASRPEIGRDEQYF	TGTGCCAGCAGACCTGAAATTGGACGGGATGAGCAGTACTTC	NA	TRBV6-5	TRBJ2-7
CASSFPLAGVAGELFF	TGTGCCAGCAGCTTCCCCCTAGCGGGAGTGGCCGGGGAGCTGTTTTTT	TRBD2	TRBV5-4	TRBJ2-2
CASSQTGGVRGKLFF	TGTGCCAGCAGCCAGACAGGGGGAGTACGCGGAAAACTGTTTTTT	TRBD1	TRBV28	TRBJ1-4
CASRTTGSETQYF	TGTGCCAGCAGAACTACAGGGTCCGAGACCCAGTACTTC	NA	TRBV27	TRBJ2-5
CASREDGAGELFF	TGTGCCAGCCGGGAGGATGGCGCCGGGGAGCTGTTTTTT	TRBD2	TRBV27	TRBJ2-2
CASSQGQGNEQYF	TGCGCCAGCAGCCAGGGACAGGGAAACGAGCAGTACTTC	TRBD1	TRBV5-1	TRBJ2-7
CASSFATLAGEDNEQFF	TGTGCCAGCAGCTTCGCTACTCTAGCGGGAGAGGACAATGAGCAGTTCTTC	TRBD2	TRBV5-6	TRBJ2-1
CASSVKHGLYEQYF	TGTGCCAGTAGTGTTAAGCATGGTCTCTACGAGCAGTACTTC	NA	TRBV19	TRBJ2-7
CASRQVQETQYF	TGTGCCAGCAGACAGGTCCAAGAGACCCAGTACTTC	NA	TRBV28	TRBJ2-5
CASSFGQGLAKNIQYF	TGTGCCAGCAGCTTCGGACAGGGACTAGCCAAAAACATTCAGTACTTC	TRBD1	TRBV5-6	TRBJ2-4
CASSLDQGLNQPQHF	TGTGCCAGCAGTTTAGATCAGGGACTTAATCAGCCCCAGCATTTT	NA	TRBV28	TRBJ1-5
CASSLDRKRQASYEQYF	TGTGCCAGCAGTTTAGACCGAAAAAGACAGGCTTCCTACGAGCAGTACTTC	NA	TRBV28	TRBJ2-7
CASSAWGTGQETQYF	TGTGCCAGCAGCGCGTGGGGGACAGGCCAAGAGACCCAGTACTTC	TRBD1	TRBV11-2	TRBJ2-5
CASSSSGRGTDTQYF	TGTGCCAGCAGCTCGAGCGGGAGGGGAACAGATACGCAGTATTTT	TRBD2	TRBV7-2	TRBJ2-3
CAWSVYRVGTGVSPLHF	TGTGCCTGGAGTGTATATCGCGTGGGGACAGGGGTTTCACCCCTCCACTTT	TRBD1	TRBV30	TRBJ1-6
CASSEYAPGGAGNTEAFF	TGTGCCAGCAGTGAATATGCCCCGGGGGGGGCCGGGAACACTGAAGCTTTCTTT	NA	TRBV25-1	TRBJ1-1
CASSSLTDRLHSYEQYF	TGTGCCAGCAGCTCGCTCACTGACAGGCTACATTCCTACGAGCAGTACTTC	NA	TRBV7-9	TRBJ2-7
CAWAGGLQETQYF	TGTGCCTGGGCAGGGGGCCTCCAAGAGACCCAGTACTTC	TRBD1	TRBV30	TRBJ2-5
CAIPGTSGPHSYNEQFF	TGTGCCATTCCCGGGACTAGCGGTCCTCACTCCTACAATGAGCAGTTCTTC	TRBD2	TRBV27	TRBJ2-1
CASSWTVNYGYTF	TGTGCCAGCAGCTGGACAGTTAACTATGGCTACACCTTC	NA	TRBV7-2	TRBJ1-2